This T cell receptor (beta chain) came from a study of T cell changes during pregnancy in multiple sclerosis. Only in-frame clones appear in the TCRdb table, and some are missing; sequencing was by immunoSEQ multiplex PCR. The sample records under 95,000 clones, 90% to 95% being singletons. This sequence was found in a female donor in good health, enrolled as a control in a pregnancy study. Sequencing was performed on peripheral blood, taken after pregnancy.

The CDR3 coding sequence is TGTGCCAGCAGTTTAGCTTTGGGGAGTTCACCCCTCCACTTT. Its protein is CASSLALGSSPLHF. V is TRBV27 and J is TRBJ1-6; D unclear. Trimming removed 2 bases at V and 9 bases at J, with 11 bases between. The CDR3 has 14 amino acids. The germline gives CDR1 MNHEY, CDR2 SMNVEV (reference sequence).